Presented here are 11 T cell receptor beta chains from one specimen sequenced in a study of blood T cell repertoires in COVID-19. The method was immunoSEQ multiplex PCR; TCRdb's version includes in-frame clones alone and lacks a portion of them. This table has 30,000 to 40,000 clones, about 85% appearing once. The sample was peripheral blood. The receptors were sampled from a human donor in a cohort sampled during active COVID-19.

The J gene is TRBJ2-3, the V gene TRBV5-1, with 7 bases lining up with TRBD2. The CDR3 length is 17 residues. CDR1 and CDR2 (germline): SGHRS, YFSETQ. The V segment lost 4 bases and the J segment 2 bases; nucleotides outside the gene matches: 13. Written as DNA, the CDR3 is TGCGCCAGCAGCCTTGGCCCCACCGGGGGGACCACAGATACGCAGTATTTT. This translates into CASSLGPTGGTTDTQYF.

The V call is TRBV5-1, the J call TRBJ1-3; D may be TRBD1 (6 bases). This CDR3 spans 15 amino acids. Germline CDR1 SGHRS, CDR2 YFSETQ. Between the trimmed V and J ends, which lost 0 bases and 4 bases, there was a span of 11 bases. CDR3 in DNA: TGCGCCAGCAGCTTGGTGTCAGGGGTCGGAAACACCATATATTTT. Amino acids: CASSLVSGVGNTIYF.

V usage is TRBV5-1 and J usage is TRBJ2-3; D not certain. The CDR3 length is 13 residues. Germline V gene lookup returns CDR1 SGHRS and CDR2 YFSETQ. V was clipped by 6 bases and J by 2 bases, with 10 bases between them. CDR3 region: CASTLPSTDTQYF. CDR3 nucleotides: TGCGCCAGCACCCTACCATCCACAGATACGCAGTATTTT.

V and J are TRBV11-2 and TRBJ2-3; D possibly corresponds to TRBD1 (5 bases). This CDR3 contains 16 residues. Germline V gene data show CDR1 as SGHAT and CDR2 as FQNNGV. V dropped 3 bases and J dropped 9 bases, with 22 bases sitting between them. The CDR3 DNA reads TGTGCCAGCAGCTTTGGGGCAGGAGTTTCACAGTGGACGCAGTATTTT. Its translation is CASSFGAGVSQWTQYF.

This clone is a singleton in its sample. This rearrangement joins TRBV3-1 (or the pseudogene TRBV3-2) to TRBJ1-2; D is ambiguous. Germline loops: CDR1 LGHDT, CDR2 YNNKEL (reference sequence). The CDR3 length is 12 residues. V shed 0 bases and J shed 5 bases, with 4 bases lying between them. DNA of the CDR3: TGTGCCAGCAGCCAAGATTCGTATGGCTACACCTTC. Translating gives CASSQDSYGYTF.

This chain uses TRBV7-8 with TRBJ1-5, with TRBD1 as a possible D gene (6 bases). Trimming shortened V by 5 bases and J by 6 bases, and 17 bases separated the two germline ends. Germline CDR1 SGHVS, CDR2 FQNEAQ. The CDR3 covers 15 residues. The CDR3 loop reads CASSTSTGLRQPQHF. The CDR3 bases are TGTGCCAGCAGCACATCTACAGGGCTCCGTCAGCCCCAGCATTTT.

CDR3 loop: CASSSLSNSPLHF. The CDR3 bases are TGTGCCAGCAGCTCCCTCTCTAATTCACCCCTCCACTTT. The V and J genes are TRBV5-5 and TRBJ1-6; D is undetermined. Germline CDR1 and CDR2: SGHKS and YYEKEE (reference sequence). The CDR3 spans 13 residues. V dropped 3 bases and J dropped 6 bases, with 7 bases sitting between them.

This chain links TRBV11-2 with TRBJ1-6, with D possibly being TRBD1 (6 bases). The CDR3 contains 15 residues. Per germline, CDR1 SGHAT and CDR2 FQNNGV. With 1 base removed from V and 7 bases from J, the gap between germline ends came to 11 bases. This chain's CDR3 is CASSLAPGVNSPLHF. In nucleotides, the CDR3 is TGTGCCAGCAGCTTAGCCCCAGGGGTCAATTCACCCCTCCACTTT.

The chain couples TRBV5-1 to TRBJ2-1; D possibly corresponds to TRBD2 (7 bases). V was pared by 0 bases and J by 7 bases, with 14 bases between. CDR3 length equals 15 residues. Germline V gene sequence: CDR1 SGHRS, CDR2 YFSETQ. The CDR3 DNA reads TGCGCCAGCAGCTTGGGTGGGGGGGCAAAGAATGAGCAGTTCTTC. It encodes CASSLGGGAKNEQFF.

The CDR3 nucleotides are TGTGCCAGCAGCCGGGGGACAGAGACCTTAGGCTACACCTTC. Encoded protein: CASSRGTETLGYTF. This chain uses TRBV5-8 with TRBJ1-2; 7 bases are shared with TRBD1. The V segment lost 4 bases and the J segment 8 bases; nucleotides outside the gene matches: 11. Germline assignment: CDR1 SGHTS and CDR2 YDEGEE. The CDR3 is made up of 14 amino acids.

The J gene is TRBJ2-3, the V gene TRBV4-2; 8 bases agree with TRBD2. J gave up 1 base and V 1 base, and 4 bases lay outside the gene matches. This CDR3 is built from 16 residues. Germline loops: CDR1 LGHNA, CDR2 YNFKEQ. In DNA, the CDR3 is TGTGCCAGCAGCCAAGGCTCGGGGGGGGGCACAGATACGCAGTATTTT. This encodes CASSQGSGGGTDTQYF.